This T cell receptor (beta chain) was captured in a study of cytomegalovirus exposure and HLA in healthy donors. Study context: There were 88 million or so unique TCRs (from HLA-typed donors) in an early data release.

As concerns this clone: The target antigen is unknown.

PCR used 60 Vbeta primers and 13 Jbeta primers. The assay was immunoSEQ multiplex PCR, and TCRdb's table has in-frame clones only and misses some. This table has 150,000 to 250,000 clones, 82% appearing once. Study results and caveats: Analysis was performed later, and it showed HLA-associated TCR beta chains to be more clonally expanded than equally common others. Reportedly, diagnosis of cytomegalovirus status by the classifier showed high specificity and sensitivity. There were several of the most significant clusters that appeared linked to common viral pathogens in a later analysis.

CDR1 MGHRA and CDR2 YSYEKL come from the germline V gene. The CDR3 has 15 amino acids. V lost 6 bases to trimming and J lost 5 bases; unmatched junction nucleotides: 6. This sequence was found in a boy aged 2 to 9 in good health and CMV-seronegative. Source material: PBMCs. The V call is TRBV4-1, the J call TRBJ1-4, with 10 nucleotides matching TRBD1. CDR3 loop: CASRPPGQGNEKLFF. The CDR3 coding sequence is TGCGCCAGCAGACCTCCGGGACAGGGGAATGAAAAACTGTTTTTT.